The 28 T cell receptor beta chains reported below all come from one sample, sequenced in a study of T cells after yellow fever vaccination. TCRdb processed the 5' RACE reads anew with MiXCR; each CDR3 protein has one entry. Here the sample spans 200,000 to 250,000 distinct CDR3 sequences, around 3.1% being singletons. Specimen: CD4+ T cells sorted from PBMCs, collected 10 days after the yellow fever booster vaccination. Receptors were obtained from a man aged 18 to 30 who received the YFV17D yellow fever vaccine.

The chain carries TRBV6-5 and TRBJ2-2, with D tentatively TRBD1 (6 bases). Germline lookup yields CDR1 MNHEY and CDR2 SVGAGI. The CDR3 runs to 20 residues. Trimming removed 0 bases from V and 0 bases from J, with 20 bases in between. CDR3 sequence reads: CASSYSKPTRGHTNTGELFF. CDR3 bases: TGTGCCAGCAGTTACTCGAAACCTACCAGGGGACATACGAACACCGGGGAGCTGTTTTTT.

The rearrangement uses TRBV29-1 and TRBJ2-7; no definite D call. The CDR3 is made up of 11 amino acids. Germline CDR1 is SQVTM and CDR2 is ANQGSEA. V was cut by 4 bases and J by 4 bases, with 8 bases left in between. In DNA, the CDR3 is TGCAGCGTTGGACTGATATACGAGCAGTACTTC. Amino acids: CSVGLIYEQYF.

The table lists this clonotype with a few counts. The chain employs TRBV7-7 and TRBJ2-2; the D is unclear. This CDR3 region has 15 residues. Trimming pared 0 bases from V and 0 bases from J, leaving 5 bases between. Germline CDR1 is SSHAT and CDR2 is FNYEAQ (reference sequence). CDR3 region: CASSLASANTGELFF. The CDR3 DNA follows: TGTGCCAGCAGCTTAGCATCCGCGAACACCGGGGAGCTGTTTTTT.

This clonotype was observed many times. The gene calls are TRBV7-9 and TRBJ1-4; D possibly corresponds to TRBD1 (5 bases). This CDR3 is built from 14 residues. V was shortened by 5 bases and J by 5 bases, with 12 bases between the two germline ends. Germline V gene sequence: CDR1 SEHNR, CDR2 FQNEAQ (reference sequence). The chain's CDR3 is CASSPGTGNEKLFF. CDR3 bases: TGTGCCAGCAGCCCGGGGACGGGGAATGAAAAACTGTTTTTT.

CDR3 residues: CASSLTPASYEQYF. CDR3 in DNA: TGTGCCAGCAGCTTAACTCCGGCCTCCTACGAGCAGTACTTC. The V call is TRBV7-3, the J call TRBJ2-7; D is unresolved. The CDR3 extends over 14 amino acids. Germline values: CDR1 SGHTA, CDR2 FQGTGA. V lost 0 bases and J 0 bases, leaving 6 bases between the germline ends.

The chain employs TRBV18 and TRBJ1-2; 7 positions match TRBD1. Trimming cost V 0 bases and J 2 bases; bases outside gene matches: 3. CDR3 length: 15 residues. The germline CDR1 and CDR2 sequences are KGHSH and LQKENI. CDR3 nucleotides: TGTGCCAGCTCACCACCGGAGACAGGGAACTATGGCTACACCTTC. This encodes CASSPPETGNYGYTF.

The table lists this clonotype with many counts. J is TRBJ1-1 and V is TRBV12-3 or TRBV12-4; D is unclear. V lost 3 bases and J 5 bases, leaving 10 bases between the germline ends. The CDR3 has 13 residues. The CDR3 loop is CASSLRVRTEAFF. The CDR3 DNA reads TGTGCCAGCAGTTTGAGGGTGAGGACTGAAGCTTTCTTT.

This clonotype was detected only a few times. V and J are TRBV25-1 and TRBJ2-3; D is unclear. V was shortened by 2 bases and J by 2 bases, with 8 bases between the two germline ends. The CDR3 totals 14 residues. The germline gives CDR1 MGHDK, CDR2 SYGVNS. The CDR3 region is CASSESHLTDTQYF. Here the CDR3 DNA reads TGTGCCAGCAGTGAAAGCCACCTCACAGATACGCAGTATTTT.

This chain joins TRBV10-3 and TRBJ2-2; D may be TRBD1 or TRBD2 (5 bases each). V shed 1 base and J shed 9 bases, with 15 bases lying between them. Germline V CDR1 and CDR2: ENHRY, SYGVKD. The CDR3 spans 15 residues. CDR3 residues: CAISELGPRLRELFF. Here the CDR3 DNA reads TGTGCCATCAGTGAGTTGGGACCCCGGCTTCGGGAGCTGTTTTTT.

The rearrangement links TRBV4-3 to TRBJ1-2; D is unresolved. Trimming cost V 3 bases and J 2 bases, with 10 bases left between them. The germline gives CDR1 LGHNA, CDR2 YSLEER. There are 14 residues in the CDR3. CDR3 DNA: TGCGCCAGCAGCCAGGGTAGGGTCAACTATGGCTACACCTTC. It specifies CASSQGRVNYGYTF.

This clonotype was found many times. The chain carries TRBV7-3 and TRBJ2-1; D tentatively reads TRBD1 or TRBD2 (5 bases each). V was trimmed by 4 bases and J by 8 bases, leaving 15 bases between them. Germline CDR1 and CDR2: SGHTA and FQGTGA. The CDR3 runs to 14 residues. The CDR3, as DNA: TGTGCCAGCAGCTCTGGGGACGCGATAGATGAGCAGTTCTTC. Translation: CASSSGDAIDEQFF.

This clonotype has at least ten counts. J is TRBJ1-1 and V is TRBV7-2, with TRBD1 identical over 10 bases. The CDR3 totals 15 residues. With 10 bases clipped from V and 4 bases from J, the junction kept 12 bases outside the gene matches. Germline CDR1 and CDR2: SGHTA and FQGNSA. CDR3 coding DNA: TGTGCCAAGGTGACAGGGGGCGCTTTCGCCACTGAAGCTTTCTTT. This codes for CAKVTGGAFATEAFF.

V usage is TRBV20-1 and J usage is TRBJ2-4, with unresolved D. CDR1 DFQATT and CDR2 SNEGSKA come from the germline V gene (reference sequence). V lost 4 bases to trimming and J lost 2 bases, with 9 bases between them. The length of the CDR3 is 13 residues. The CDR3 here is CSATGLTKNIQYF. DNA of the CDR3: TGCAGTGCTACCGGGTTGACCAAAAACATTCAGTACTTC.

This clonotype was detected a few times. In nucleotides, the CDR3 is TGTGCCAGTAGTAGACGCGGACAGGGGAGGAATCAGCCCCAGCATTTT. Its translation: CASSRRGQGRNQPQHF. The chain is built from TRBV19 and TRBJ1-5; 9 bases are shared with TRBD1. Germline V gene data show CDR1 as LNHDA and CDR2 as SQIVND (reference sequence). The CDR3 runs 16 residues. V shed 4 bases and J 4 bases; nucleotides not matched to a gene: 8.

This clonotype was seen at least ten times. The chain combines TRBV6-4 with TRBJ2-3; the D gene is possibly TRBD1 (5 bases). The ends were cut back, 4 bases at V and 4 bases at J, with 12 bases in the middle. This CDR3 is 14 amino acids long. Germline V lookup: CDR1 MRHNA, CDR2 SNTAGT. The CDR3 nucleotides are TGTGCCAGCAGTGGACAGATAAATTCAGATACGCAGTATTTT. Encoded protein: CASSGQINSDTQYF.

At least ten counts were recorded for this clonotype. The genes are TRBV20-1 and TRBJ1-5, with a tentative D call TRBD1 (5 bases). There are 13 residues in the CDR3. Trimming left V 4 bases short and J 0 bases short, with 7 bases between. Looked up from germline, CDR1 is DFQATT and CDR2 is SNEGSKA (reference sequence). The CDR3 loop is CSATRDSNQPQHF. In DNA form, the CDR3 reads TGCAGTGCTACCAGGGATAGCAATCAGCCCCAGCATTTT.

This clonotype was recorded many times. This chain connects TRBV4-1 to TRBJ2-7; the match to TRBD1 covers 9 bases. Germline CDR1 and CDR2: MGHRA and YSYEKL. With V trimmed by 0 bases and J by 3 bases, 6 bases remained unmatched. CDR3 length equals 16 residues. As DNA, the CDR3 is TGCGCCAGCAGCCAAGATCTGGGGACAGGGCTCTACGAGCAGTACTTC. As protein: CASSQDLGTGLYEQYF.

This clonotype has a count of ten or more. The V gene is TRBV7-2, the J gene TRBJ2-3; 8 positions match TRBD2. Per germline, CDR1 SGHTA and CDR2 FQGNSA. The length of the CDR3 is 13 residues. V lost 3 bases, J lost 6 bases, and 2 bases stayed unmatched. This CDR3 reads CASSFGLADTQYF. The CDR3 DNA reads as TGTGCCAGCAGCTTCGGACTAGCCGATACGCAGTATTTT.

This clonotype was observed many times. The chain recombines TRBV20-1 with TRBJ2-4; 7 bases match TRBD2. Germline V gene sequence: CDR1 DFQATT, CDR2 SNEGSKA (reference sequence). The CDR3 consists of 12 residues. With 2 bases clipped from V and 11 bases from J, the junction kept 6 bases outside the gene matches. DNA of the CDR3: TGCAGTGCTAGACCGCCGGGGGGAGTTCAGTACTTC. Residues: CSARPPGGVQYF.

Only a few counts were recorded for this clonotype. The chain uses TRBV5-1 and TRBJ2-2, with 8 bases that match TRBD1. Trimming cost V 0 bases and J 7 bases; bases outside gene matches: 8. This CDR3 is 16 amino acids long. Germline V lookup: CDR1 SGHRS, CDR2 YFSETQ. The CDR3 sequence: CASSLEPGGYGGELFF. In DNA form, the CDR3 reads TGCGCCAGCAGCTTGGAGCCAGGGGGCTACGGCGGGGAGCTGTTTTTT. Looking up the rest from reference TRBV5-1 and TRBJ2-2 gives the full variable domain: KAGVTQTPRYLIKTRGQQVTLSCSPISGHRSVSWYQQTPGQGLQFLFEYFSETQRNKGNFPGRFSGRQFSNSRSEMNVSTLELGDSALYLCASSLEPGGYGGELFFGEGSRLTVL.

This clonotype was seen ten or more times. The chain couples TRBV12-3 or TRBV12-4 to TRBJ2-1, with TRBD2 matching over 7 bases. V gave up 2 bases and J gave up 10 bases; unmatched junction bases: 5. This CDR3 has 13 residues. For the CDR3, the DNA is TGTGCCAGCAGTTTAAGCGGGGTATTCGAGCAGTTCTTC. Encoded protein: CASSLSGVFEQFF.

This clonotype was recorded a few times. The V gene is TRBV18, the J gene TRBJ1-5; D call uncertain. Germline CDR1 reads KGHSH; CDR2 reads LQKENI. V was pared by 4 bases and J by 0 bases, with 10 bases between. The CDR3 is 15 residues long. CDR3 amino acids: CASSLASDSNQPQHF. In DNA, the CDR3 is TGTGCCAGCTCACTGGCGTCAGATAGCAATCAGCCCCAGCATTTT. Full variable domain (outside the CDR3, taken from reference TRBV18 and TRBJ1-5): NAGVMQNPRHLVRRRGQEARLRCSPMKGHSHVYWYRQLPEEGLKFMVYLQKENIIDESGMPKERFSAEFPKEGPSILRIQQVVRGDSAAYFCASSLASDSNQPQHFGDGTRLSIL.

In this sample, this clonotype turned up many times. The chain has TRBV29-1 and TRBJ2-7, with 7 nucleotides matching TRBD1. Germline trimming cut 8 bases from V and 2 bases from J; bases unmatched to any gene: 9. The germline V gene has CDR1 SQVTM and CDR2 ANQGSEA. The CDR3 loop spans 13 amino acids. Here the CDR3 reads CSYRQGVAYEQYV. The CDR3 coding sequence is TGCAGCTACAGACAGGGAGTCGCCTACGAGCAGTACGTC.

The chain couples TRBV5-1 to TRBJ2-2; D not certain. Deletions cut 1 base from V and 6 bases from J, with 13 bases between. Looked up from germline, CDR1 is SGHRS and CDR2 is YFSETQ. This CDR3 contains 15 residues. CDR3 in amino acids: CASSLWNSLPGELFF. The CDR3 coding sequence is TGCGCCAGCAGCTTGTGGAACAGCCTGCCCGGGGAGCTGTTTTTT. Using reference TRBV5-1 and TRBJ2-2 for the parts outside the CDR3, the full variable domain is KAGVTQTPRYLIKTRGQQVTLSCSPISGHRSVSWYQQTPGQGLQFLFEYFSETQRNKGNFPGRFSGRQFSNSRSEMNVSTLELGDSALYLCASSLWNSLPGELFFGEGSRLTVL.

This clonotype turned up a few times. The V and J genes are TRBV7-2 and TRBJ2-2, with D possibly being TRBD1 (7 bases). CDR1 and CDR2 from the germline V gene are SGHTA and FQGNSA. This CDR3 spans 15 amino acids. With 5 bases removed from V and 5 bases from J, the gap between germline ends came to 15 bases. The CDR3 sequence is CASSIDRAGTGELFF. In DNA form, the CDR3 reads TGTGCCAGCAGCATAGACAGGGCGGGAACCGGGGAGCTGTTTTTT.

This clonotype has only a few counts. This chain joins TRBV7-6 and TRBJ1-2; D perhaps matches TRBD1 (6 bases). Trimming left V 5 bases short and J 4 bases short, with 17 bases between. The CDR3 runs to 15 residues. Germline V gene sequence: CDR1 SGHVS, CDR2 FNYEAQ. The CDR3 DNA reads as TGTGCCAGCAGCCGAAACAGGGACCTAGGCTATGGCTACACCTTC. Translated, it gives CASSRNRDLGYGYTF.

This clonotype was recorded many times. The J gene is TRBJ2-7, the V gene TRBV5-4; D is possibly TRBD1 (6 bases). V lost 4 bases to trimming and J lost 3 bases, with 14 bases between them. The CDR3 consists of 14 residues. Germline CDR1 SGHNT, CDR2 YYREEE (reference sequence). The CDR3 nucleotides read TGTGCCAGCAGCCCAGGGACAACCAGCTACGAGCAGTACGTC. Encoded protein: CASSPGTTSYEQYV.

This clonotype was counted a few times. In DNA, the CDR3 is TGTGCCAGCAGTTTAACTTGGGGTACGCAGTATTTT. Protein: CASSLTWGTQYF. The rearrangement uses TRBV12-3 or TRBV12-4 and TRBJ2-3; no clear D. Trimming removed 2 bases from V and 8 bases from J, with 8 bases in between. This CDR3 contains 12 residues.